Below, one T cell receptor beta chain is given with its context. Its antigen is as yet unknown. These data belong to a study of T cell responses to AZD1222 COVID-19 vaccine. Study-wide points: Just six AZD1222 recipients were seropositive at baseline. Donors, mostly white British, included more females; clonal diversity was possibly underestimated.

V was pared by 3 bases and J by 1 base, with 6 bases between. CDR1 and CDR2 from the germline V gene are LNHDA and SQIVND (reference sequence). The CDR3 length is 13 residues. Generated by immunoSEQ multiplex PCR, the TCRdb table keeps only in-frame clones and is missing some. The sample includes roughly 110,000 clones, roughly 87% of them seen just once. The chain combines TRBV19 with TRBJ1-1; no definite D call. This sample comprised peripheral blood, obtained 28 days after the second AZD1222 dose. This clonotype was obtained from an adult who received the AZD1222 COVID-19 vaccine. CDR3 protein: CASSIRQNTEAFF. CDR3 sequence (DNA): TGTGCCAGTAGTATCAGGCAGAACACTGAAGCTTTCTTT.